A selection of T cell receptor beta chains follows, all from one sample in a study of spatial heterogeneity in lung cancer. TCRdb redid the calling of the 5' RACE reads with MiXCR, one entry per CDR3 protein. The profile covers tens of thousands of distinct CDR3 sequences, with more than 10% appearing a single time and 7.2% taken by the ten largest. Sequenced material: PBMCs, taken at surgery. Every receptor here comes from a male donor with early-stage non-small cell lung cancer. CDR3s include the opening cysteine and the closing phenylalanine or tryptophan. Fields, in order: D gene, V gene, J gene, clone size, CDR3 protein, CDR3 DNA. A D gene is named only where the DNA matches it firmly. Part of the rows lack a size; the others show once, few, many or a class for expanded clones.

d_gene: TRBD2; v_gene: TRBV9; j_gene: TRBJ2-1; abundance: few; CDR3aa: CASSVGLDPYNEQFF; CDR3nt: TGTGCCAGCAGCGTGGGACTAGATCCTTACAATGAGCAGTTCTTC
d_gene: NA; v_gene: TRBV4-1; j_gene: TRBJ1-5; abundance: many; CDR3aa: CASSQEGSGQPQHF; CDR3nt: TGCGCCAGCAGCCAAGAAGGAAGTGGTCAGCCCCAGCATTTT
d_gene: NA; v_gene: TRBV11-2; j_gene: TRBJ1-2; abundance: few; CDR3aa: CASSLASNYGYTF; CDR3nt: TGTGCCAGCAGTCTGGCTTCAAACTATGGCTACACCTTC
d_gene: NA; v_gene: TRBV11-2; j_gene: TRBJ2-5; abundance: few; CDR3aa: CASRRALQETQYF; CDR3nt: TGTGCCAGCAGGCGGGCTTTACAAGAGACCCAGTACTTC
d_gene: NA; v_gene: TRBV28; j_gene: TRBJ2-3; abundance: NA; CDR3aa: CASSYPGDPGSQYF; CDR3nt: TGTGCCAGCAGTTACCCCGGGGACCCCGGGTCGCAGTATTTT
d_gene: NA; v_gene: TRBV18; j_gene: TRBJ1-1; abundance: NA; CDR3aa: CASSPLGGREAFF; CDR3nt: TGTGCCAGCTCCCCGCTCGGAGGGAGAGAAGCTTTCTTT
d_gene: TRBD1; v_gene: TRBV20-1; j_gene: TRBJ2-7; abundance: NA; CDR3aa: CSAPPGTGSRYEQYF; CDR3nt: TGCAGTGCCCCGCCCGGGACAGGGAGTAGGTACGAGCAGTACTTC
d_gene: NA; v_gene: TRBV7-2; j_gene: TRBJ1-1; abundance: few; CDR3aa: CASSWFGTEAFF; CDR3nt: TGTGCCAGCAGCTGGTTCGGCACTGAAGCTTTCTTT
d_gene: NA; v_gene: TRBV18; j_gene: TRBJ2-3; abundance: NA; CDR3aa: CASSVTDTQYF; CDR3nt: TGTGCCAGCTCAGTCACAGATACGCAGTATTTT
d_gene: NA; v_gene: TRBV5-1; j_gene: TRBJ2-7; abundance: few; CDR3aa: CASRSQGYEQYF; CDR3nt: TGCGCCAGCAGATCCCAGGGCTACGAGCAGTACTTC
d_gene: TRBD2; v_gene: TRBV7-2; j_gene: TRBJ2-3; abundance: NA; CDR3aa: CASSFGAGVSTDTQYF; CDR3nt: TGTGCCAGCAGCTTTGGTGCGGGAGTCAGCACAGATACGCAGTATTTT
d_gene: NA; v_gene: TRBV19; j_gene: TRBJ2-3; abundance: NA; CDR3aa: CASSMRGGVTSTDTQYF; CDR3nt: TGTGCCAGTAGTATGCGGGGCGGGGTTACTAGCACAGATACGCAGTATTTT
d_gene: NA; v_gene: TRBV12-3/TRBV12-4; j_gene: TRBJ1-1; abundance: NA; CDR3aa: CASSLRTEAFF; CDR3nt: TGTGCCAGCAGTTTAAGAACTGAAGCTTTCTTT
d_gene: TRBD1; v_gene: TRBV6-6; j_gene: TRBJ1-4; abundance: few; CDR3aa: CASSYAGTGGNEKLFF; CDR3nt: TGTGCCAGCAGTTACGCCGGGACAGGGGGTAATGAAAAACTGTTTTTT
d_gene: NA; v_gene: TRBV5-1; j_gene: TRBJ2-3; abundance: few; CDR3aa: CASSLRTHSSTDTQYF; CDR3nt: TGCGCCAGCAGCTTGAGGACACACTCTAGCACAGATACGCAGTATTTT
d_gene: NA; v_gene: TRBV10-1; j_gene: TRBJ1-5; abundance: NA; CDR3aa: CASSPPGEGQPQHF; CDR3nt: TGCGCCAGCAGTCCCCCAGGGGAGGGTCAGCCCCAGCATTTT
d_gene: TRBD2; v_gene: TRBV29-1; j_gene: TRBJ2-1; abundance: NA; CDR3aa: CSVEDPASGRAYNEQFF; CDR3nt: TGCAGCGTTGAAGATCCCGCTAGCGGGAGAGCCTACAATGAGCAGTTCTTC